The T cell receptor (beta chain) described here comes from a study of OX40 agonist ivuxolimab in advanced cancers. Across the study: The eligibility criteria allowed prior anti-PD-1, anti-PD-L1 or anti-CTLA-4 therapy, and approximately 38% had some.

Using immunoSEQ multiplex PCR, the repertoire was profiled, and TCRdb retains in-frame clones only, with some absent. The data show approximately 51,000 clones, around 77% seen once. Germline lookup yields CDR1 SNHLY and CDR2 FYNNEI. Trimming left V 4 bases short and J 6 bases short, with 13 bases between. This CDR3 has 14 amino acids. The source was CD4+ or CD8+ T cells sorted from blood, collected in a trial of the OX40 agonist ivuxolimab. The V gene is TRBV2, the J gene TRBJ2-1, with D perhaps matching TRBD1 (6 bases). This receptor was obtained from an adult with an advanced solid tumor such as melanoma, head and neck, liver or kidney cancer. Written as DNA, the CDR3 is TGTGCCAGCAGTGGAACCCTGGGGGCCAATGAGCAGTTCTTC. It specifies CASSGTLGANEQFF.